Listed here are 17 T cell receptor beta chains from one sample, sequenced in a study of breast tumors, draining lymph nodes, adjacent tissues. Breast cancer patients provided tissue from their axillary draining lymph nodes. TCRdb itself ran the multiplex PCR reads through MiXCR, one entry per CDR3 protein. The table includes around 140,000 distinct CDR3 sequences, around 24% detected once. Sequenced sample: axillary lymph node tissue. These receptors were collected from a female donor with breast cancer. Some clones in this sample may be carry-over from other donors' samples.

This clonotype was observed at least ten times. This sequence joins TRBV15 and TRBJ1-4, with TRBD1 as a possible D gene (6 bases). Per germline, CDR1 LNHNV and CDR2 YYDKDF (reference sequence). V was trimmed by 0 bases and J by 4 bases, leaving 9 bases between them. This CDR3 is 15 amino acids long. In nucleotides, the CDR3 is TGTGCCACCAGCAGAGAGACAGGCCATAATGAAAAACTGTTTTTT. Amino acid sequence: CATSRETGHNEKLFF.

This clonotype was counted ten times or more. The genes are TRBV29-1 and TRBJ2-3; TRBD1 or TRBD2 may be the D gene (5 bases each). Per the germline V gene, CDR1 is SQVTM and CDR2 is ANQGSEA. The ends were cut back, 6 bases at V and 10 bases at J, with 20 bases in the middle. The CDR3 contains 13 residues. The CDR3 reads CSVSGRTLGPQYF. CDR3 in DNA: TGCAGCGTCTCGGGACGGACCTTAGGACCGCAGTATTTT.

V and J are TRBV11-2 and TRBJ2-3, with 12 bases lining up with TRBD2. The CDR3 sequence is 14 residues long. CDR1 SGHAT and CDR2 FQNNGV come from the germline V gene. The ends lost 6 bases at V and 5 bases at J; junction bases unmatched: 3. The CDR3 loop is CASRTGLAGDTQYF. The CDR3 nucleotides are TGTGCCAGCAGGACGGGACTAGCGGGAGATACGCAGTATTTT.

This sequence joins TRBV28 and TRBJ1-5, with no clear D. The V gene's germline CDR1 is MDHEN and CDR2 SYDVKM. The V end lost 5 bases, the J end lost 3 bases, and 11 bases lay between the germline ends. The CDR3 consists of 14 residues. The DNA of the CDR3 is TGTGCCAGCAGTCCGAGGGTGGTCAATCAGCCCCAGCATTTT. As protein: CASSPRVVNQPQHF. Using reference TRBV28 and TRBJ1-5 for the parts outside the CDR3, the full variable domain is DVKVTQSSRYLVKRTGEKVFLECVQDMDHENMFWYRQDPGLGLRLIYFSYDVKMKEKGDIPEGYSVSREKKERFSLILESASTNQTSMYLCASSPRVVNQPQHFGDGTRLSIL.

Ten or more counts support this clonotype. The gene calls are TRBV20-1 and TRBJ2-3; the match to TRBD2 covers 11 bases. J gave up 13 bases and V 8 bases, and 14 bases lay outside the gene matches. There are 13 residues in the CDR3. CDR1 DFQATT and CDR2 SNEGSKA come from the germline V gene (reference sequence). The CDR3 spells CSPRSGLAVAEYF. In nucleotides, the CDR3 is TGCAGTCCACGGTCGGGACTAGCGGTCGCAGAGTATTTT.

This clonotype was observed many times. V usage is TRBV29-1 and J usage is TRBJ2-3, with 7 bases lining up with TRBD1. The CDR3 totals 14 residues. The V gene's germline CDR1 is SQVTM and CDR2 ANQGSEA. Trimming took 2 bases from V and 4 from J; bases not matched to a gene: 6. The DNA for the CDR3 is TGCAGCGTTGAAAGGACAGGCCACCCAGATACGCAGTATTTT. It specifies CSVERTGHPDTQYF.

This clonotype was seen many times. J is TRBJ2-1 and V is TRBV12-5, with 9 bases fitting TRBD2. The CDR3 is made up of 15 amino acids. After removal of 2 bases from V and 7 bases from J, the junction contained 6 bases not matched to a gene. The germline CDR1 and CDR2 sequences are LGHNT and FRNRAP. The CDR3 coding sequence is TGTGCTAGTGGTTTGAGGGTAGCGGGAGAAAATGAGCAGTTCTTC. Protein: CASGLRVAGENEQFF.

There are many counts of this clonotype. The chain carries TRBV6-5 and TRBJ1-2; TRBD1 matches 9 bases. The CDR3 is 15 amino acids. Trimming cost V 6 bases and J 6 bases; bases outside gene matches: 11. The germline gives CDR1 MNHEY, CDR2 SVGAGI. CDR3 amino acids: CASSDWNRGRDGYTF. Written as DNA, the CDR3 is TGTGCCAGCAGCGATTGGAACAGGGGGCGCGATGGCTACACCTTC.

On this clonotype itself: A much larger clone differs by one base, so this may be a read error. The chain joins TRBV10-2 to TRBJ2-5, with TRBD1 identical over 7 bases. CDR1 is WSHSY, CDR2 SAAADI, per germline. This CDR3 has 14 residues. The CDR3 sequence: CAGRTLTGQETQYF. CDR3 sequence (DNA): TGCGCCGGCAGGACTTTGACAGGGCAAGAGACCCAGTACTTC.

This clonotype came up many times. This chain connects TRBV20-1 to TRBJ2-3; D gene ambiguous. This CDR3 contains 16 residues. CDR1 and CDR2 (germline): DFQATT, SNEGSKA (reference sequence). V lost 3 bases to trimming and J lost 0 bases, with 16 bases between them. CDR3 bases: TGCAGTGCTAGTGGTCTGGCGAGAAGGAGCACAGATACGCAGTATTTT. Translation gives CSASGLARRSTDTQYF.

This clonotype has a count of ten or more. The chain is built from TRBV9 and TRBJ2-5; tentative D call: TRBD1 (6 bases). Germline V gives CDR1 SGDLS, CDR2 YYNGEE. Trimming pared 4 bases from V and 2 bases from J, leaving 9 bases between. The CDR3 has 13 residues. The CDR3 region is CASSRTEQETQYF. The CDR3 nucleotides are TGTGCCAGCAGCAGGACAGAACAAGAGACCCAGTACTTC.

This clonotype was recorded a few times. The J gene is TRBJ2-3, the V gene TRBV4-1; 9 bases align to TRBD1. J lost 5 bases, V lost 0 bases, and 6 bases had no gene match. Germline loops: CDR1 MGHRA, CDR2 YSYEKL. The CDR3 contains 16 residues. CDR3 nucleotide sequence: TGCGCCAGCAGCCAAGACACAGGGGGCGCGGGAGATACGCAGTATTTT. This codes for CASSQDTGGAGDTQYF.

Many counts were recorded for this clonotype. CDR3 loop: CASSDSNRGLSGANVLTF. CDR3 nucleotide sequence: TGTGCCAGCAGTGATTCGAACAGGGGACTCTCTGGGGCCAACGTCCTGACTTTC. This chain uses TRBV25-1 with TRBJ2-6; D is possibly TRBD1 (7 bases). CDR1 MGHDK and CDR2 SYGVNS come from the germline V gene. The CDR3 spans 18 residues. Trimming stripped 3 bases from V and 0 bases from J, with 15 bases between. The full variable domain, in which reference TRBV25-1 and TRBJ2-6 provide the parts outside the CDR3, is EADIYQTPRYLVIGTGKKITLECSQTMGHDKMYWYQQDPGMELHLIHYSYGVNSTEKGDLSSESTVSRIRTEHFPLTLESARPSHTSQYLCASSDSNRGLSGANVLTFGAGSRLTVL.

On this clonotype itself: Being one base from a much bigger clone, this may be a read error. The chain carries TRBV6-2 or TRBV6-3 and TRBJ1-5, with TRBD1 matching over 8 bases. The CDR3 consists of 15 residues. The germline V gene encodes CDR1 MNHEY and CDR2 SVGEGT. V lost 8 bases and J lost 5; bases outside the gene matches: 11. CDR3 region: CASCRGQGWDQPQHF. The CDR3 DNA follows: TGTGCCAGCTGTCGCGGACAGGGATGGGATCAGCCCCAGCATTTT.

This clonotype was counted ten times or more. V and J are TRBV24-1 and TRBJ2-2; D is perhaps TRBD1 (6 bases). In germline, CDR1 is KGHDR, CDR2 SFDVKD. V dropped 7 bases and J dropped 1 base, with 12 bases sitting between them. This CDR3 has 15 amino acids. CDR3 residues: CATRKQGLNTGELFF. CDR3 bases: TGTGCCACCAGGAAACAGGGTCTGAACACCGGGGAGCTGTTTTTT.

The chain combines TRBV4-1 with TRBJ1-2; 12 nucleotides align to TRBD1. The CDR3 runs to 17 residues. The V gene's germline CDR1 is MGHRA and CDR2 YSYEKL. The V segment lost 0 bases and the J segment 8 bases; nucleotides outside the gene matches: 10. The CDR3 DNA reads TGCGCCAGCAGCCAAGATAAAACCGGGACAGGGGGCGCCGGCTACACCTTC. Its translation is CASSQDKTGTGGAGYTF.

As concerns this clonotype: A read error is possible here, since a much larger clone lies one base away. The rearrangement uses TRBV19 and TRBJ2-5; TRBD2 matches 9 bases. This CDR3 has 15 residues. Germline lookup yields CDR1 LNHDA and CDR2 SQIVND (reference sequence). DNA for the CDR3: TGTGCCAGTGGTATACGGCGGGGGGGGCGAGAGACCCAGTACTTC. As protein: CASGIRRGGRETQYF.